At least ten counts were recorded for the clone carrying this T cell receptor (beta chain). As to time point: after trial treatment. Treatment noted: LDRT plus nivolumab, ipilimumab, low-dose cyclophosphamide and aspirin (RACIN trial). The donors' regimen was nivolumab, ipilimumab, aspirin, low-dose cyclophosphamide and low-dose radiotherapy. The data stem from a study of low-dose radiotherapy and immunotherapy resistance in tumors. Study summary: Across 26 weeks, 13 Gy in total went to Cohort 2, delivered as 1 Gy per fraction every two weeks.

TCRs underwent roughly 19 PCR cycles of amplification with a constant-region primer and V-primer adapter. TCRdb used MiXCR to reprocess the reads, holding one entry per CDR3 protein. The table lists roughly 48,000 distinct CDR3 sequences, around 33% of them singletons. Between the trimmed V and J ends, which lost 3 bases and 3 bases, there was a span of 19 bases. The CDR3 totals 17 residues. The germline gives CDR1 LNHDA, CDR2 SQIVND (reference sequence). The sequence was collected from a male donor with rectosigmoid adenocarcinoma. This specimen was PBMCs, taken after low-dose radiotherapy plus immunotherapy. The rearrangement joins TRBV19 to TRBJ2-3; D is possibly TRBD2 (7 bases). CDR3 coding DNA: TGTGCCAGTAGTATCGCCGCGTGGGGGGGGCCGACAGATACGCAGTATTTT. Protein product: CASSIAAWGGPTDTQYF. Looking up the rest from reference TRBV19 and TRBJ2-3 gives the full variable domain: DGGITQSPKYLFRKEGQNVTLSCEQNLNHDAMYWYRQDPGQGLRLIYYSQIVNDFQKGDIAEGYSVSREKKESFPLTVTSAQKNPTAFYLCASSIAAWGGPTDTQYFGPGTRLTVL.